Listed below are T cell receptor beta chains from one sample, sequenced in a study of spatial heterogeneity in lung cancer. TCRdb reprocessed the 5' RACE reads via MiXCR and lists one record per CDR3 protein. The data hold 110,000 or so distinct CDR3 sequences, with 11% observed a single time. Here the sequenced sample was PBMCs, taken at follow-up. All receptors derive from a female donor with early-stage non-small cell lung cancer. Both conserved end residues are part of each CDR3. The D gene is left open where the match is weak. Where a row states a size, it is once, few, many or the class of an expanded clone; other rows omit it.

j_call v_call clone_size d_call cdr3_aa cdr3_nt
TRBJ1-2 TRBV4-3 many NA CASSQEGLPTSLGYTF TGCGCCAGCAGCCAAGAAGGTCTACCTACCTCTCTCGGCTACACCTTC
TRBJ1-1 TRBV25-1 few TRBD1 CASKSAGTGKSRTEAFF TGTGCCAGCAAAAGCGCGGGGACAGGGAAGAGTAGGACTGAAGCTTTCTTT
TRBJ1-2 TRBV11-2 few NA CASSLVSRGNGYTF TGTGCCAGCAGCTTAGTGAGCAGGGGCAATGGCTACACCTTC
TRBJ2-7 TRBV3-1 many TRBD1 CASSQEGQGSSYEQYF TGTGCCAGCAGCCAAGAAGGACAGGGGAGCTCCTACGAGCAGTACTTC
TRBJ2-3 TRBV24-1 few NA CATSDQRARTDTQYF TGTGCCACCAGTGATCAGCGGGCCCGCACAGATACGCAGTATTTT
TRBJ1-3 TRBV28 few NA CASSATLSGNTIYF TGTGCCAGCAGTGCCACCCTCTCTGGAAACACCATATATTTT
TRBJ2-5 TRBV28 many TRBD2 CASSSPGLAGEGEETQYF TGTGCCAGCAGTTCCCCGGGACTAGCGGGAGAAGGGGAAGAGACCCAGTACTTC
TRBJ1-1 TRBV25-1 NA NA CASSGRSEAFF TGTGCCAGCAGTGGGAGGAGTGAAGCTTTCTTT
TRBJ2-7 TRBV10-3 few TRBD2 CAISAGGASYEQYF TGTGCCATCAGTGCGGGAGGGGCATCCTACGAGCAGTACTTC
TRBJ1-2 TRBV6-2/TRBV6-3 NA TRBD1 CASSYGFRQGDTF TGTGCCAGCAGTTACGGGTTCCGACAGGGCGACACCTTC
TRBJ1-5 TRBV6-5 many NA CASSPSIGVNQPQHF TGTGCCAGCAGCCCCAGTATAGGGGTCAATCAGCCCCAGCATTTT
TRBJ1-4 TRBV4-3 few NA CASRRDGEATNEKLFF TGCGCCAGCAGGCGCGACGGGGAGGCAACTAATGAAAAACTGTTTTTT
TRBJ2-2 TRBV28 NA NA CASSYSPISRERRTGELFF TGTGCCAGCAGCTATTCCCCAATATCCCGGGAGCGAAGGACCGGGGAGCTGTTTTTT
TRBJ2-1 TRBV5-1 few TRBD2 CASRSLAGGANEQFF TGCGCCAGCAGATCACTAGCGGGAGGTGCCAATGAGCAGTTCTTC
TRBJ2-1 TRBV28 few NA CASSSIGAKPYNEQFF TGTGCCAGCAGCTCTATAGGAGCGAAACCCTACAATGAGCAGTTCTTC
TRBJ2-7 TRBV10-2 few TRBD2 CASSEVRREGNEQYF TGCGCCAGCAGTGAGGTCCGGCGGGAGGGCAACGAGCAGTACTTC
TRBJ1-1 TRBV10-3 NA NA CAISAVGHEAFF TGTGCCATCAGTGCAGTAGGTCACGAAGCTTTCTTT
TRBJ1-2 TRBV5-1 many NA CASSLGRLYGYTF TGCGCCAGCAGCTTAGGACGGCTATATGGCTACACCTTC
TRBJ2-3 TRBV3-1 many NA CASGSGNTDTQYF TGTGCCAGCGGCTCGGGGAACACAGATACGCAGTATTTT
TRBJ1-1 TRBV28 NA NA CASSDSLNTEAFF TGTGCCAGCAGTGACAGCCTCAACACTGAAGCTTTCTTT
TRBJ1-1 TRBV10-3 NA NA CAIKSELDTEAFF TGTGCCATCAAGTCAGAATTGGACACTGAAGCTTTCTTT
TRBJ2-1 TRBV18 NA NA CASSPPTQGLGYEQFF TGTGCCAGCTCACCACCCACACAGGGCCTGGGGTATGAGCAGTTCTTC
TRBJ2-7 TRBV28 medium-sized NA CASSRGTLYEQYF TGTGCCAGCAGTCGGGGGACATTATACGAGCAGTACTTC
TRBJ1-5 TRBV24-1 NA NA CATSGYWGSGAYSNQPQHF TGTGCCACCAGTGGTTATTGGGGATCGGGAGCGTATAGCAATCAGCCCCAGCATTTT
TRBJ2-3 TRBV29-1 few NA CSASRDILSTDTQYF TGCAGCGCAAGCCGGGACATCCTTAGCACAGATACGCAGTATTTT
TRBJ1-5 TRBV21-1 few NA CASRSRTDSNQPQHF TGTGCCAGCAGGTCCCGGACAGATAGCAATCAGCCCCAGCATTTT
TRBJ2-1 TRBV20-1 NA NA CSARVLGYNEQFF TGCAGTGCTAGAGTTTTAGGTTACAATGAGCAGTTCTTC
TRBJ2-6 TRBV2 NA TRBD2 CASKLAGGSGANVLTF TGTGCCAGCAAGCTGGCGGGAGGGTCTGGGGCCAACGTCCTGACTTTC
TRBJ2-4 TRBV20-1 few NA CSATSTHGAKNIQYF TGCAGTGCCACATCTACCCACGGGGCCAAAAACATTCAGTACTTC
TRBJ2-4 TRBV4-1 few TRBD2 CASSLVLNSGLAGVGGIQYF TGCGCCAGCAGCCTCGTCCTCAACTCGGGACTAGCGGGAGTTGGGGGCATTCAGTACTTC
TRBJ2-1 TRBV15 NA TRBD2 CATSRDNGAGVIDEQFF TGTGCCACCAGCAGAGATAACGGAGCGGGAGTTATAGATGAGCAGTTCTTC
TRBJ1-1 TRBV29-1 few NA CSVLRGEFGAFF TGCAGCGTCCTACGTGGGGAGTTTGGCGCTTTCTTT